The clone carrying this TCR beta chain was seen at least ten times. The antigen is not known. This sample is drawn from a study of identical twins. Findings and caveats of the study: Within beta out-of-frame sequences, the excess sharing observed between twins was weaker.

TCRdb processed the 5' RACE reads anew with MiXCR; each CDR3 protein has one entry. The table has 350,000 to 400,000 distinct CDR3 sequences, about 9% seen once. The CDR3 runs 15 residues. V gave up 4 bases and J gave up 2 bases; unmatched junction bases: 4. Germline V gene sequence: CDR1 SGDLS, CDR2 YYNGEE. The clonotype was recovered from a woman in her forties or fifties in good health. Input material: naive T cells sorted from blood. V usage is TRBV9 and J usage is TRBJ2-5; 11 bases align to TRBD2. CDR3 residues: CASSPGTSGQETQYF. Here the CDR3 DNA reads TGTGCCAGCAGCCCCGGGACTAGCGGACAAGAGACCCAGTACTTC. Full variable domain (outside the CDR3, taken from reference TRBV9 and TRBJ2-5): DSGVTQTPKHLITATGQRVTLRCSPRSGDLSVYWYQQSLDQGLQFLIQYYNGEERAKGNILERFSAQQFPDLHSELNLSSLELGDSALYFCASSPGTSGQETQYFGPGTRLLVL.